This T cell receptor beta chain was sequenced in a study of blood T cell repertoires in COVID-19. Study background: Samples of COVID-19 (acute and convalescent) were obtained from the United States, Italy and Spain. From T cells, B-cell-depleted T cells, or PBMCs came the material, which was cDNA or gDNA.

Germline V lookup: CDR1 MGHRA, CDR2 YSYEKL. V was cut by 3 bases and J by 0 bases, with 9 bases left in between. The CDR3 is made up of 16 amino acids. As originally analysed: Using reference gene primer amplification, nucleated cell counts were estimated. The method was immunoSEQ multiplex PCR; TCRdb's version includes in-frame clones alone and lacks a portion of them. V, J and clone size are those of that table, while D and trimming were read from the DNA. The profile covers approximately 30,000 clones, with roughly 90% appearing a single time and 2% to 3% taken by the ten largest. The TCR was taken from a human donor in a cohort sampled during active COVID-19. Specimen: peripheral blood. This chain connects TRBV4-1 to TRBJ2-6; a weak D match, TRBD1 (6 bases). The CDR3 nucleotides are TGCGCCAGCAGCCAGGACAGACTCTCTGGGGCCAACGTCCTGACTTTC. It translates to CASSQDRLSGANVLTF.